This paragraph reports one T cell receptor (beta chain). Its antigen specificity is not known. The input lacks base qualities; no much larger clone sits a single base away. One collaborating source in Seattle enrolled patients during active infection and followed them longitudinally through the course of disease. The collaborating institutions used their own protocols to collect whole blood in K2EDTA tubes. Collaborator samples were shipped for TCRbeta analysis as frozen whole blood, isolated PBMCs, or DNA extracted from either sample type. Per the germline V gene, MGHRA is the CDR1 and YSYEKL is the CDR2. The CDR3 has 15 amino acids, counting the end cysteine and phenylalanine. Just CDR3 DNA is preserved here, 45 bases in frame from base 1. After removal of 2 bases from V and 8 bases from J, the junction retains 9 bases not matched to a gene. TCRbeta CDR3 regions were amplified from genomic DNA by means of the immunoSEQ Assay, a bias-controlled multiplex PCR. For the original study's pipeline: The number of nucleated cells in each sample was estimated from the amplification of reference gene primers within the assay. To quantify the absolute abundance of each unique TCRbeta CDR3 rearrangement, sequence reads were collapsed and filtered. Productive Simpson clonality was computed per sample as the square root of Simpson's diversity index over productive rearrangements. The clones in this table, taken by TCRdb from immuneACCESS, are in-frame only. Not every clone is retained; where verified, under half of the shortfall comes from an unresolved V gene, and the cause of the rest is unknown. The V and J calls and clone size were taken over from that table, and D and trimming were inferred from the DNA. Within this sample are about 410,000 clones, with 89% of them counted one time only. The ten largest make up approximately 1.5% of the sample.

The source of the sample is a study of blood T cell repertoires in COVID-19 (dated by TCRdb to 2020 to 2022). The study in broad terms: Collaborator samples came from the United States, Italy and Spain and covered acute and convalescent phases of COVID-19. The prospective study material was composed of cDNA or gDNA derived from T cells, B-cell-depleted T cells, or PBMCs. Subjects who had been exposed to COVID-19, were actively infected with it, or had recovered from it provided the deeply sampled blood TCRbeta repertoires that made up the dataset. The repertoires were released in a freely available public database intended as a resource for research on the immune response to SARS-CoV-2. Samples were obtained from the ongoing ImmuneRACE study (first 160 participants) and from about 1,300 subjects provided by 6 global collaborators. Nearly every sample came with metadata listing a de-identified subject ID, COVID-19 status, age in years and sex. HLA class I and class II types, where available, came from metadata supplied by the sample provider rather than from assay-based typing. Here is what the overall study found, with its caveats: Clinical and demographic metadata were provided uncurated, with the amount varying by source and participant.

Material: peripheral blood. The sequence joins TRBV4-1 to TRBJ2-1; 7 middle bases align to TRBD1. The receptor comes from a woman in her thirties or forties with COVID-19, enrolled during active disease. The CDR3 reads as follows: CASSQLLTGWHEQFF. In nucleotides, the sequence is TGCGCCAGCAGCCAACTATTGACAGGGTGGCATGAGCAGTTCTTC.